The 13 T cell receptor beta chains presented below share a single source sample, sequenced in a study of blood T cell repertoires in COVID-19. Some clones are missing from TCRdb's copy, which holds only in-frame ones; the method was immunoSEQ multiplex PCR. Of approximately 190,000 clones in the sample, over 75% are singletons; the top ten hold approximately 6%. Specimen: peripheral blood. These receptors originate from a man older than 75 with acute or convalescent COVID-19.

This sequence joins TRBV2 and TRBJ2-1, with D possibly being TRBD2 (6 bases). The germline V gene encodes CDR1 SNHLY and CDR2 FYNNEI. This CDR3 is built from 14 residues. Between the trimmed V and J ends, which lost 6 bases and 7 bases, there was a span of 16 bases. Here the CDR3 reads CASRFFPGRNEQFF. The CDR3 nucleotides are TGTGCCAGCAGATTTTTTCCAGGGAGGAATGAGCAGTTCTTC.

The chain uses TRBV19 and TRBJ2-1; perhaps TRBD2 as D (6 bases). Germline V CDR1 and CDR2: LNHDA, SQIVND (reference sequence). CDR3 length: 14 amino acids. V was shortened by 5 bases and J by 4 bases, with 12 bases between the two germline ends. The DNA for the CDR3 is TGTGCCAGTAGTCCGGGGGACCGTTACAATGAGCAGTTCTTC. It encodes CASSPGDRYNEQFF.

The CDR3 coding sequence is TGTGCCAGCGGGGGGACTAGGCGAGAGACCCAGTACTTC. It encodes CASGGTRRETQYF. This rearrangement joins TRBV2 to TRBJ2-5; 8 nucleotides align to TRBD2. Germline V gene sequence: CDR1 SNHLY, CDR2 FYNNEI. The ends lost 8 bases at V and 4 bases at J; junction bases unmatched: 6. The CDR3 runs to 13 residues.

This clone was seen more than once but under ten times. V and J are TRBV12-3 or TRBV12-4 and TRBJ1-1; D gene ambiguous. The CDR3 spans 13 residues. The V gene lost 7 bases and the J gene lost 11 bases, with 20 bases spanning the gap. The CDR3 sequence: CASTNFRSPGAFF. As DNA, the CDR3 is TGTGCCAGCACCAATTTTAGGTCGCCGGGGGCTTTCTTT.

The table lists this clone with a count of one. J is TRBJ2-1 and V is TRBV9, with 8 nucleotides matching TRBD2. With 0 bases clipped from V and 2 bases from J, the junction kept 7 bases outside the gene matches. The germline V gene encodes CDR1 SGDLS and CDR2 YYNGEE. CDR3 size: 17 residues. As DNA, the CDR3 is TGTGCCAGCAGCGTAGCGTCCCGGGGACTAGCCTACAATGAGCAGTTCTTC. Translation: CASSVASRGLAYNEQFF. Variable domain in full (rest from reference TRBV9 and TRBJ2-1): DSGVTQTPKHLITATGQRVTLRCSPRSGDLSVYWYQQSLDQGLQFLIQYYNGEERAKGNILERFSAQQFPDLHSELNLSSLELGDSALYFCASSVASRGLAYNEQFFGPGTRLTVL.

This CDR3 is CASRAGQASSYEQYF. DNA for the CDR3: TGTGCCAGCCGGGCGGGACAGGCGAGCTCCTACGAGCAGTACTTC. This rearrangement joins TRBV27 to TRBJ2-7; 8 nucleotides align to TRBD1. Germline CDR1 is MNHEY and CDR2 is SMNVEV (reference sequence). V was pared by 8 bases and J by 0 bases, with 9 bases of the junction left unmatched. This CDR3 region has 15 residues.

This clone appeared a single time. The chain employs TRBV27 and TRBJ1-1; D may be TRBD1 (5 bases). This CDR3 spans 13 amino acids. Trimming removed 4 bases at V and 11 bases at J, with 17 bases between. Germline V lookup: CDR1 MNHEY, CDR2 SMNVEV (reference sequence). The CDR3 region is CASSSAGRAPAFF. As DNA, the CDR3 is TGTGCCAGCAGTTCGGCGGGGCGCGCTCCTGCTTTCTTT.

This sequence joins TRBV28 and TRBJ2-1; 7 bases agree with TRBD2. This CDR3 has 13 residues. The germline V gene encodes CDR1 MDHEN and CDR2 SYDVKM. V dropped 8 bases and J dropped 6; count of bases not matched to a gene: 7. As DNA, the CDR3 is TGTGCCAGCTTCGGCGGGAGCTCCAATGAGCAGTTCTTC. This sequence encodes CASFGGSSNEQFF.

The chain joins TRBV18 to TRBJ2-2; D is ambiguous. V was shortened by 2 bases and J by 7 bases, with 11 bases between the two germline ends. Germline CDR1 reads KGHSH; CDR2 reads LQKENI. This CDR3 has 14 amino acids. For the CDR3, the DNA is TGTGCCAGCTCACCATCTGCGGTTAACGGGGAGCTGTTTTTT. Translated: CASSPSAVNGELFF.

This clone was counted once. V gene TRBV28 combines with J gene TRBJ2-5; 9 nucleotides match TRBD2. V lost 8 bases and J lost 4; bases outside the gene matches: 14. CDR3 length: 16 residues. Germline V gene data show CDR1 as MDHEN and CDR2 as SYDVKM. This CDR3 reads CASVGSGRGPGETQYF. Here the CDR3 DNA reads TGTGCCAGCGTGGGTAGCGGGAGAGGCCCGGGAGAGACCCAGTACTTC.

The V gene is TRBV19, the J gene TRBJ2-2; no definite D call. V shed 2 bases and J shed 1 base, with 8 bases lying between them. In germline, CDR1 is LNHDA, CDR2 SQIVND (reference sequence). CDR3 length: 15 amino acids. The CDR3 nucleotides read TGTGCCAGTAGTATACCGTGGAGGAACACCGGGGAGCTGTTTTTT. It specifies CASSIPWRNTGELFF.

V gene TRBV3-1 (or the pseudogene TRBV3-2) combines with J gene TRBJ1-5; D unclear. The V end was cut by 4 bases, the J end by 7 bases, with 11 bases between. This CDR3 has 13 residues. Germline V lookup: CDR1 LGHDT, CDR2 YNNKEL (reference sequence). CDR3 protein: CASSPGVQQPQHF. The CDR3 coding sequence is TGTGCCAGCAGCCCCGGGGTTCAACAGCCCCAGCATTTT.

The rearrangement joins TRBV7-7 to TRBJ2-5, with 7 bases matching TRBD1. The length of the CDR3 is 15 residues. V was clipped by 4 bases and J by 5 bases; unmatched bases: 10. CDR1 and CDR2 from the germline V gene are SSHAT and FNYEAQ (reference sequence). The CDR3 loop reads CASSSTGTSGETQYF. CDR3 coding DNA: TGTGCCAGCAGCTCGACAGGGACCTCGGGGGAGACCCAGTACTTC.